The present entry profiles one TCR beta chain with its context. Its cognate antigen is unknown. The data belong to a study of Graves' ophthalmopathy and Graves' hyperthyroidism. In the study overall: Blood was drawn at initial diagnosis, before any treatment. Study findings and constraints: A 13-signature model separated ophthalmopathy from stable hyperthyroidism, around 88% sensitivity, approximately 80% specificity. The majority of expanded thyroid clonotypes above 0.001 frequency also occurred in blood. It was with roughly 70% sensitivity and about 72% specificity that the model predicted ophthalmopathy progression.

Amplification targeted the TCR beta CDR3 regions, with RNA transcripts as the source material. A first-round RT-PCR used HTBI primers, followed by a second-round multiplex PCR. From the multiplex PCR reads, TCRdb called clonotypes with MiXCR, one entry per CDR3 protein. The sample lists 650,000 to 800,000 distinct CDR3 sequences; about two fifths were seen once. V lost 4 bases and J lost 7; bases outside the gene matches: 6. Germline V CDR1 and CDR2: SGHRS, YFSETQ. The CDR3 contains 14 residues. V is TRBV5-1 and J is TRBJ1-4, with 8 bases matching TRBD1. Sequenced sample: peripheral blood. This TCR was recovered from an adult man with Graves' ophthalmopathy. The CDR3 spells CASSKGQGSEKLFF. The CDR3 bases are TGCGCCAGCAGCAAAGGACAGGGTTCTGAAAAACTGTTTTTT.